The 13 T cell receptor beta chains below come from one sample, sequenced in a study of T cell responses to AZD1222 COVID-19 vaccine (dated by TCRdb to the early 2020s). Library preparation was by the immunoSEQ multiplex PCR assay. TCRdb took this table from immuneACCESS and kept in-frame rearrangements with V and J called. Such tables lack part of the clones; where checked against another copy, unresolved V genes explain under half of the gap, and the rest is unexplained. This sample lists 100,000 or so clones; about nine tenths were detected once. Of the sample, about 1.8% falls within the top ten clones. What the time point label conveys for this sample: baseline before first vaccination. Source: peripheral blood, taken on day 0 of AZD1222 vaccination. The receptors derive from an adult in good health.

CDR3 in amino acids: CASSYSLGGFGNEQFF. DNA for the CDR3: TGTGCCAGCAGTTACTCGTTGGGGGGTTTCGGGAATGAGCAGTTCTTC. The chain recombines TRBV6-6 with TRBJ2-1; weak D call: TRBD2 (6 bases). V was clipped by 0 bases and J by 7 bases, with 16 bases between them. The V gene's germline CDR1 is MNHNY and CDR2 SVGAGI (reference sequence). The CDR3 runs to 16 residues.

V and J are TRBV3-1 (or the pseudogene TRBV3-2) and TRBJ1-1, with unresolved D. V was clipped by 0 bases and J by 6 bases, with 11 bases between them. Germline assignment: CDR1 LGHDT and CDR2 YNNKEL (reference sequence). CDR3 length: 14 residues. CDR3 loop: CASSQDEGRAEAFF. DNA of the CDR3: TGTGCCAGCAGCCAAGATGAAGGGAGAGCTGAAGCTTTCTTT.

The V and J genes are TRBV7-2 and TRBJ2-7, with D unresolved. Germline loops: CDR1 SGHTA, CDR2 FQGNSA. The CDR3 consists of 14 residues. V was clipped by 4 bases and J by 2 bases, with 12 bases between them. The CDR3 sequence is CASSSSTQAYEQYF. CDR3 DNA sequence: TGTGCCAGCAGCTCCTCAACTCAAGCCTACGAGCAGTACTTC.

The V call is TRBV15, the J call TRBJ2-7; 7 bases map to TRBD1. Trimming removed 0 bases from V and 3 bases from J; junction bases left unmatched: 2. Per germline, CDR1 LNHNV and CDR2 YYDKDF (reference sequence). The CDR3 is 14 residues long. Written as DNA, the CDR3 is TGTGCCACCAGCAGAGATTCAGGGGGCTACGAGCAGTACTTC. Its translation is CATSRDSGGYEQYF.

The chain employs TRBV7-8 and TRBJ1-2, with 7 bases identical to TRBD1. CDR1 is SGHVS and CDR2 is FQNEAQ in the germline V gene. This CDR3 region has 14 residues. The V segment lost 1 base and the J segment 2 bases; nucleotides outside the gene matches: 1. This chain's CDR3 is CASSLDRGNYGYTF. The CDR3 nucleotides read TGTGCCAGCAGCTTAGACAGGGGCAACTATGGCTACACCTTC.

This rearrangement joins TRBV18 to TRBJ2-7; TRBD2 matches at 8 bases. The CDR3 extends over 15 amino acids. Germline V gene data show CDR1 as KGHSH and CDR2 as LQKENI. Unmatched junction bases numbered 5, after V lost 3 bases and J lost 1 base. The CDR3 nucleotides are TGTGCCAGCTCACCCATAGCGGGAAGGTCCTACGAGCAGTACTTC. Translated: CASSPIAGRSYEQYF. Together with reference TRBV18 and TRBJ2-7, the CDR3 gives the full variable domain: NAGVMQNPRHLVRRRGQEARLRCSPMKGHSHVYWYRQLPEEGLKFMVYLQKENIIDESGMPKERFSAEFPKEGPSILRIQQVVRGDSAAYFCASSPIAGRSYEQYFGPGTRLTVT.

This clone has just one count. This rearrangement joins TRBV19 to TRBJ1-5; no definite D call. Germline V gives CDR1 LNHDA, CDR2 SQIVND (reference sequence). Between the trimmed V and J ends, which lost 9 bases and 1 base, there was a span of 16 bases. This CDR3 region has 15 residues. The CDR3 here is CASVVEGRSNQPQHF. The CDR3 coding sequence is TGTGCCAGCGTTGTGGAGGGCCGGAGCAATCAGCCCCAGCATTTT.

The gene calls are TRBV28 and TRBJ2-7, with a tentative D call TRBD2 (6 bases). CDR1 is MDHEN and CDR2 is SYDVKM in the germline V gene. This CDR3 spans 16 amino acids. Trimming pared 4 bases from V and 3 bases from J, leaving 19 bases between. CDR3 protein: CASSSPSGGNGYEQYF. CDR3 DNA sequence: TGTGCCAGCAGTTCCCCGTCAGGAGGGAACGGCTACGAGCAGTACTTC.

The chain is built from TRBV5-6 and TRBJ2-1; 9 positions match TRBD2. CDR3 length equals 15 residues. From germline, CDR1 is SGHDT and CDR2 YYEEEE. After removal of 0 bases from V and 14 bases from J, the junction contained 12 bases not matched to a gene. The CDR3 DNA sequence: TGTGCCAGCAGCTTGGTCGCGGAGCGGGAGGTCCGGAAGTTCTTC. It translates to CASSLVAEREVRKFF. Drawing the rest from reference TRBV5-6 and TRBJ2-1, the complete variable domain is DAGVTQSPTHLIKTRGQQVTLRCSPKSGHDTVSWYQQALGQGPQFIFQYYEEEERQRGNFPDRFSGHQFPNYSSELNVNALLLGDSALYLCASSLVAEREVRKFFGPGTRLTVL.

The chain couples TRBV6-5 to TRBJ1-2, with 7 nucleotides matching TRBD1. CDR1 is MNHEY, CDR2 SVGAGI, per germline. The CDR3 is 14 amino acids. After removal of 6 bases from V and 4 bases from J, the junction contained 8 bases not matched to a gene. In nucleotides, the CDR3 is TGTGCCAGCAGAGGGAATACAGGGGCCTATGGCTACACCTTC. Encoded protein: CASRGNTGAYGYTF.

The chain employs TRBV12-3 or TRBV12-4 and TRBJ2-1, with no clear D. This CDR3 comprises 11 residues. V was trimmed by 1 base and J by 8 bases, leaving 3 bases between them. In nucleotides, the CDR3 is TGTGCCAGCAGTTTAGTTTATGAGCAGTTCTTC. Translated: CASSLVYEQFF.

Notes on this clone: This sample also contains other DNA sequences that code for the same CDR3. The gene calls are TRBV18 and TRBJ1-5, with TRBD1 as a possible D gene (6 bases). This CDR3 is 14 amino acids long. The germline gives CDR1 KGHSH, CDR2 LQKENI. With 5 bases removed from V and 7 bases from J, the gap between germline ends came to 15 bases. The CDR3 reads CASSSRQVLQPQHF. CDR3 in DNA: TGTGCCAGCTCATCACGACAGGTTTTACAGCCCCAGCATTTT. The complete variable domain, with remaining parts taken from reference TRBV18 and TRBJ1-5, reads NAGVMQNPRHLVRRRGQEARLRCSPMKGHSHVYWYRQLPEEGLKFMVYLQKENIIDESGMPKERFSAEFPKEGPSILRIQQVVRGDSAAYFCASSSRQVLQPQHFGDGTRLSIL.

The CDR3 nucleotides are TGTGCTAGTGGTTTGGTATATAGCGGCCCTAACTATGGCTACACCTTC. Translating gives CASGLVYSGPNYGYTF. The chain has TRBV12-5 and TRBJ1-2; D is undetermined. Germline CDR1 reads LGHNT; CDR2 reads FRNRAP. The ends were cut back, 0 bases at V and 0 bases at J, with 11 bases in the middle. The CDR3 is 16 amino acids.